This T cell receptor (beta chain) was profiled in a study of cytotoxic CD8 clonotypes in ibrutinib-treated CLL. Broader study findings: Sampling times differed between sustained-remission and progressing patients.

About this clone itself: The antigen is undetermined.

The repertoire was sequenced with immunoSEQ multiplex PCR; TCRdb's copy has only in-frame clones and lacks some. The data show roughly 330,000 clones, around 66% seen once. The CDR3 spans 10 residues. Germline-derived CDR1 and CDR2 are MNHEY and SMNVEV (reference sequence). The V end lost 7 bases, the J end lost 4 bases, and 5 bases lay between the germline ends. The rearrangement uses TRBV27 and TRBJ2-7; unclear D gene. This TCR came from a human donor with chronic lymphocytic leukemia. This specimen consisted of PBMCs, obtained after 36 months of ibrutinib treatment. The CDR3 sequence: CASTSYEQYF. As DNA, the CDR3 is TGTGCCAGCACCTCATACGAGCAGTACTTC.